What follows are 22 T cell receptor beta chains derived from one specimen sequenced in a study of blood T cell repertoires in COVID-19. The table came from immunoSEQ multiplex PCR; TCRdb's copy has only in-frame clones and leaves some out. The sample holds about 280,000 clones; roughly four fifths are singletons and the top ten take 5%. Input material: PBMCs or T cells enriched from blood (not recorded which). The origin of the receptors is a man aged 40-55 years who had been exposed to COVID-19.

V is TRBV5-6 and J is TRBJ1-5; TRBD1 is a possible D gene (6 bases). This CDR3 has 14 residues. The germline V gene encodes CDR1 SGHDT and CDR2 YYEEEE. Trimming removed 2 bases from V and 7 bases from J, with 13 bases in between. DNA for the CDR3: TGTGCCAGCAGCTTCCAGGGCCAGGGGCAGCCCCAGCATTTT. Its protein is CASSFQGQGQPQHF.

The chain employs TRBV28 and TRBJ1-4, with D possibly TRBD1 on 5 matching bases. The CDR3 spans 13 residues. V was cut by 2 bases and J by 10 bases, with 11 bases left in between. The germline gives CDR1 MDHEN, CDR2 SYDVKM. The CDR3 sequence: CASSLGAVGKLFF. The CDR3 region has the DNA TGTGCCAGCAGTTTAGGGGCAGTTGGAAAACTGTTTTTT.

In this sample, this clone turned up once. The V and J genes are TRBV30 and TRBJ2-3; 9 positions agree with TRBD2. The CDR3 has 17 residues. V trimming: 5 bases; J trimming: 3 bases; junction bases outside the gene matches: 15. Germline CDR1 reads GTSNPN; CDR2 reads SVGIG (reference sequence). CDR3 bases: TGTGCCTGGGACAGGAGAGATGGCCTAGCGGGGACAGATACGCAGTATTTT. This translates into CAWDRRDGLAGTDTQYF.

This rearrangement joins TRBV3-1 (or the pseudogene TRBV3-2) to TRBJ2-7, with 10 nucleotides matching TRBD1. The V segment lost 1 base and the J segment 5 bases; nucleotides outside the gene matches: 5. The CDR3 extends over 15 amino acids. CDR1 and CDR2 (germline): LGHDT, YNNKEL (reference sequence). Here the CDR3 reads CASSQGTTGGDEQYF. As DNA, the CDR3 is TGTGCCAGCAGCCAAGGGACGACAGGGGGCGACGAGCAGTACTTC.

The chain recombines TRBV6-2 or TRBV6-3 with TRBJ1-6, with TRBD1 matching 9 bases. The V and J ends lost 5 bases and 8 bases, in that order; junction bases with no gene match: 7. The V gene's germline CDR1 is MNHEY and CDR2 SVGEGT. The CDR3 consists of 15 residues. CDR3: CASSGGTGWDSPLHF. The DNA of the CDR3 is TGTGCCAGCAGTGGAGGGACAGGGTGGGATTCACCCCTCCACTTT.

The rearrangement links TRBV27 to TRBJ1-1; 9 bases are a match to TRBD1. The CDR3 consists of 15 residues. V lost 6 bases, J lost 13 bases, and 18 bases stayed unmatched. Germline loops: CDR1 MNHEY, CDR2 SMNVEV (reference sequence). CDR3 loop: CASSKGTGRVGEGFF. CDR3 bases: TGTGCCAGCAGCAAGGGGACAGGGAGGGTCGGGGAGGGTTTCTTT.

This clone was counted a single time. V gene TRBV12-3 or TRBV12-4 combines with J gene TRBJ1-2, with no clear D. V lost 9 bases and J 3 bases, leaving 11 bases between the germline ends. This CDR3 has 12 amino acids. CDR3 loop: CASGPGYYGYTF. CDR3 nucleotides: TGTGCCAGTGGCCCAGGTTACTATGGCTACACCTTC.

This rearrangement joins TRBV7-3 to TRBJ2-6; 8 bases line up with TRBD1. CDR1 and CDR2 from the germline V gene are SGHTA and FQGTGA. V lost 5 bases, J lost 3 bases, and 9 bases stayed unmatched. There are 17 residues in the CDR3. CDR3 sequence reads: CASSPQGALSGANVLTF. CDR3 bases: TGTGCCAGCAGCCCGCAGGGGGCGCTCAGTGGGGCCAACGTCCTGACTTTC.

V usage is TRBV3-1 (or the pseudogene TRBV3-2) and J usage is TRBJ2-7; D is possibly TRBD1 (5 bases). The CDR3 is 15 residues long. Germline loops: CDR1 LGHDT, CDR2 YNNKEL (reference sequence). V was cut by 2 bases and J by 5 bases, with 16 bases left in between. The CDR3 nucleotides are TGTGCCAGCAGCCAAACGGCAGGGTTCCCGGACGAGCAGTACTTC. It yields the protein CASSQTAGFPDEQYF.

This chain uses TRBV6-5 with TRBJ2-7; the D is unclear. CDR1 MNHEY and CDR2 SVGAGI come from the germline V gene. The CDR3 spans 15 residues. Trimming removed 2 bases at V and 2 bases at J, with 13 bases between. The DNA of the CDR3 is TGTGCCAGCAGTTACCCAGGTGGAATCCCCTACGAGCAGTACTTC. Translated, it gives CASSYPGGIPYEQYF.

In DNA form, the CDR3 reads TGTGCCAGCAGTTTAAGGCGGGGCGAGCAGTACTTC. It is translated as CASSLRRGEQYF. V usage is TRBV28 and J usage is TRBJ2-7, with D possibly TRBD2 on 6 matching bases. The germline CDR1 and CDR2 sequences are MDHEN and SYDVKM. The CDR3 has 12 residues. V shed 2 bases and J shed 6 bases, with 8 bases lying between them.

The genes are TRBV25-1 and TRBJ2-4; maybe TRBD2 (6 bases). Between the trimmed V and J ends, which lost 3 bases and 8 bases, there was a span of 11 bases. Germline loops: CDR1 MGHDK, CDR2 SYGVNS. This CDR3 comprises 13 residues. CDR3 amino acids: CASSDGGEDIQYF. CDR3 bases: TGTGCCAGCAGTGACGGAGGGGAGGACATTCAGTACTTC.

V is TRBV3-1 (or the pseudogene TRBV3-2) and J is TRBJ2-2; TRBD2 aligns across 11 bases. V trimming: 1 base; J trimming: 6 bases; junction bases outside the gene matches: 10. CDR1 is LGHDT and CDR2 is YNNKEL in the germline V gene (reference sequence). This CDR3 comprises 18 residues. The CDR3 protein is CASSQGVRPGLAAGELFF. The CDR3 nucleotides are TGTGCCAGCAGCCAAGGCGTTCGACCGGGACTAGCGGCCGGGGAGCTGTTTTTT.

CDR3 protein: CASSGNRGENYGYTF. The CDR3 DNA reads TGTGCCAGCAGCGGGAACAGGGGGGAGAACTATGGCTACACCTTC. The chain employs TRBV9 and TRBJ1-2; 8 nucleotides match TRBD1. After removal of 3 bases from V and 2 bases from J, the junction contained 6 bases not matched to a gene. CDR3 length: 15 amino acids. The V gene's germline CDR1 is SGDLS and CDR2 YYNGEE.

The chain recombines TRBV20-1 with TRBJ2-1; 9 bases are a match to TRBD2. V lost 3 bases, J lost 2 bases, and 5 bases stayed unmatched. The germline gives CDR1 DFQATT, CDR2 SNEGSKA (reference sequence). The CDR3 extends over 15 amino acids. CDR3 nucleotides: TGCAGTGCTAGTGAGGCGGGAGGGCCCTACAATGAGCAGTTCTTC. Amino acid sequence: CSASEAGGPYNEQFF.

This rearrangement joins TRBV19 to TRBJ2-3, with D maybe TRBD1 (5 bases). V dropped 4 bases and J dropped 5 bases, with 10 bases sitting between them. The length of the CDR3 is 13 residues. Looked up from germline, CDR1 is LNHDA and CDR2 is SQIVND (reference sequence). CDR3 protein: CASSRGAIDTQYF. The CDR3 nucleotides read TGTGCCAGTAGTAGGGGCGCCATAGATACGCAGTATTTT.

This rearrangement joins TRBV7-9 to TRBJ2-3, with D unclear. The CDR3 runs 14 residues. The V end lost 0 bases, the J end lost 1 base, and 5 bases lay between the germline ends. The germline gives CDR1 SEHNR, CDR2 FQNEAQ (reference sequence). The CDR3: CASSLASGTDTQYF. The CDR3 nucleotides read TGTGCCAGCAGCTTAGCGTCTGGCACAGATACGCAGTATTTT. Combining the CDR3 with reference TRBV7-9 and TRBJ2-3 gives the whole variable domain DTGVSQNPRHKITKRGQNVTFRCDPISEHNRLYWYRQTLGQGPEFLTYFQNEAQLEKSRLLSDRFSAERPKGSFSTLEIQRTEQGDSAMYLCASSLASGTDTQYFGPGTRLTVL.

In DNA form, the CDR3 reads TGTGCCAGCAGTTACTCGGGCGGGAGAACAGATACGCAGTATTTT. Translation: CASSYSGGRTDTQYF. The J gene is TRBJ2-3, the V gene TRBV6-5; TRBD2 matches at 7 bases. The junction had 3 bases not matched to a gene; V was cut back by 0 bases and J by 3 bases. The CDR3 has 15 residues. Looked up from germline, CDR1 is MNHEY and CDR2 is SVGAGI.

The chain has TRBV30 and TRBJ2-7; 7 bases align to TRBD2. J gave up 6 bases and V 2 bases, and 10 bases lay outside the gene matches. Germline V CDR1 and CDR2: GTSNPN, SVGIG (reference sequence). The CDR3 is 14 amino acids. CDR3 DNA: TGTGCCTGGAGTTTCCAGGGCCCGGGGGGCGAGCAGTACTTC. It translates to CAWSFQGPGGEQYF. The whole variable domain, remainder taken from reference TRBV30 and TRBJ2-7, is SQTIHQWPATLVQPVGSPLSLECTVEGTSNPNLYWYRQAAGRGLQLLFYSVGIGQISSEVPQNLSASRPQDRQFILSSKKLLLSDSGFYLCAWSFQGPGGEQYFGPGTRLTVT.

The V and J genes are TRBV9 and TRBJ1-5; a weak D match, TRBD1 (6 bases). The V gene's germline CDR1 is SGDLS and CDR2 YYNGEE. V was pared by 4 bases and J by 2 bases, with 10 bases between. The CDR3 loop spans 14 amino acids. CDR3 sequence: CASSPSGGNQPQHF. The CDR3 region has the DNA TGTGCCAGCAGCCCTTCAGGGGGCAATCAGCCCCAGCATTTT.

The chain employs TRBV6-5 and TRBJ1-1; 7 bases fit TRBD1. V lost 6 bases and J lost 4; bases outside the gene matches: 8. CDR1 and CDR2 from the germline V gene are MNHEY and SVGAGI. There are 14 residues in the CDR3. CDR3 protein: CASRTTGESTEAFF. The CDR3, as DNA: TGTGCCAGCAGGACAACAGGGGAGAGCACTGAAGCTTTCTTT.

This clone was detected a few times. This chain connects TRBV19 to TRBJ2-1; D is ambiguous. This CDR3 spans 15 amino acids. Germline lookup yields CDR1 LNHDA and CDR2 SQIVND (reference sequence). Trimming took 3 bases from V and 2 from J, leaving 11 bases between them. The CDR3 sequence: CASSMARTAYNEQFF. The CDR3 nucleotides are TGTGCCAGTAGTATGGCCCGAACCGCCTACAATGAGCAGTTCTTC.